The rows below give T cell receptor beta chains drawn from one sample of a study of vaccination effects on CD4 cells after COVID-19. Data came from immunoSEQ multiplex PCR; TCRdb stores just in-frame clones and leaves some out. The table lists some 40,000 clones, approximately 72% of them singletons, with about a sixth in the top ten. No antigens are known for them. Sample: CD4+ T cells from PBMCs cultured with HCoV-NL63 spike peptides, taken before COVID-19 vaccination. Source of these receptors: a human donor who had a prior SARS-CoV-2 infection. The CDR3 runs from the conserved cysteine through the conserved F or W. D genes are given only for firm matches. Clone size is shown for a subset of rows, as once, few, many or a class of expanded clone.

>.|TRBJ2-1|TRBD2|TRBV5-1
CASSLARGSYNEQFF
TGCGCCAGCAGCTTGGCGCGGGGGAGCTACAATGAGCAGTTCTTC
>.|TRBJ2-3|TRBD1|TRBV11-3
CASSIGRDSSTDTQYF
TGTGCCAGCAGCATCGGCCGGGACAGCTCCACAGATACGCAGTATTTT
>.|TRBJ2-4|TRBD1|TRBV3-1/TRBV3-2
CASSQAGTEGHIQYF
TGTGCCAGCAGCCAAGCCGGGACAGAAGGGCACATTCAGTACTTC
>.|TRBJ2-3|TRBD2|TRBV5-1
CASSFGAGDRRDTQYF
TGCGCCAGCAGCTTTGGGGCGGGAGACCGTCGGGATACGCAGTATTTT
>.|TRBJ2-1|.|TRBV19
CASSIEGSGVSYNEQFF
TGTGCCAGTAGTATAGAGGGATCGGGAGTATCCTACAATGAGCAGTTCTTC
>few|TRBJ1-2|.|TRBV27
CASRRDSLANYGYTF
TGTGCCAGCAGACGCGACAGTCTAGCTAACTATGGCTACACCTTC
>.|TRBJ2-2|.|TRBV4-2
CASSQDPQYTGELFF
TGTGCCAGCAGCCAAGATCCGCAGTACACCGGGGAGCTGTTTTTT
>few|TRBJ2-2|.|TRBV19
CASSAYRESTGELFF
TGTGCCAGTAGTGCTTACAGGGAGTCCACCGGGGAGCTGTTTTTT
>.|TRBJ2-3|TRBD2|TRBV7-7
CASSPYSGGAGDTQYF
TGTGCTAGCAGCCCCTATAGCGGGGGGGCTGGGGATACGCAGTATTTT
>few|TRBJ2-5|.|TRBV6-1
CASSEARVRGETQYF
TGTGCCAGCAGTGAAGCGCGTGTCAGGGGTGAGACCCAGTACTTC
>.|TRBJ1-6|.|TRBV27
CASSLRKIPDGSYNSPLHF
TGTGCCAGCAGTTTACGAAAAATCCCGGACGGGTCCTATAATTCACCCCTCCACTTT
>once|TRBJ2-7|TRBD2|TRBV19
CASSLRLATHEQYF
TGTGCCAGTAGTTTACGACTAGCGACCCACGAGCAGTACTTC
>.|TRBJ2-3|TRBD2|TRBV12-5
CASGFGAGGADTQYF
TGTGCTAGTGGTTTTGGTGCGGGAGGTGCAGATACGCAGTATTTT
>.|TRBJ2-4|TRBD2|TRBV7-2
CASSLEGILAGENIQYF
TGTGCCAGCAGCTTAGAGGGCATACTAGCGGGAGAGAACATTCAGTACTTC
>.|TRBJ2-1|TRBD2|TRBV5-4
CASLGGRAQGNEQFF
TGTGCCTCCCTGGGCGGGAGGGCCCAGGGCAATGAGCAGTTCTTC
>.|TRBJ1-5|.|TRBV10-1
CASSEKDVEDSNQPQHF
TGCGCCAGCAGTGAGAAGGACGTAGAGGATAGCAATCAGCCCCAGCATTTT
>.|TRBJ2-2|TRBD1|TRBV5-1
CASSFDRGQAGELFF
TGCGCCAGCAGCTTCGACAGGGGACAGGCCGGGGAGCTGTTTTTT
>.|TRBJ2-7|.|TRBV5-1
CASSLGSRAGLHEQYF
TGCGCCAGCAGCTTGGGGTCTCGGGCAGGGCTCCACGAGCAGTACTTC
>.|TRBJ2-1|TRBD2|TRBV4-1
CASSRLAGGDYNEQFF
TGCGCCAGCAGCCGTTTAGCGGGAGGGGACTACAATGAGCAGTTCTTC
>.|TRBJ1-1|TRBD1|TRBV7-3
CASSSSQGDTEAFF
TGTGCCAGCAGCTCCTCGCAGGGGGACACTGAAGCTTTCTTT
>once|TRBJ1-4|.|TRBV2
CATRAPGEKLFF
TGTGCCACCCGCGCGCCCGGAGAAAAACTGTTTTTT
>.|TRBJ2-1|TRBD2|TRBV20-1
CSASRRGGFYNEQFF
TGCAGTGCTAGTCGGCGGGGGGGCTTTTACAATGAGCAGTTCTTC
>.|TRBJ1-1|.|TRBV29-1
CSVHGTEAFF
TGCAGCGTCCACGGCACTGAAGCTTTCTTT
>many|TRBJ2-5|.|TRBV5-6
CASSLVWASRPQYF
TGTGCCAGCAGCTTGGTTTGGGCTAGCAGGCCCCAGTACTTC
>.|TRBJ2-1|.|TRBV25-1
CASSDLQENNEQFF
TGTGCCAGCAGTGACCTACAGGAAAACAATGAGCAGTTCTTC
>large|TRBJ2-5|TRBD2|TRBV13
CASSLATSVETQYF
TGTGCCAGCAGCTTAGCAACTAGCGTAGAGACCCAGTACTTC
>.|TRBJ2-7|.|TRBV14
CASSQGVAYSYEQYF
TGTGCCAGCAGCCAAGGGGTCGCCTACTCCTACGAGCAGTACTTC
>few|TRBJ1-1|.|TRBV6-2/TRBV6-3
CASSYVNTEAFF
TGTGCCAGCAGTTACGTGAACACTGAAGCTTTCTTT
>.|TRBJ2-1|.|TRBV7-2
CASRKWDEQFF
TGTGCCAGCAGAAAATGGGATGAGCAGTTCTTC
>many|TRBJ2-1|.|TRBV27
CASSDNEWQFF
TGTGCCAGCAGTGATAATGAGTGGCAGTTCTTC
>.|TRBJ2-7|.|TRBV18
CASSPTGTYEQYF
TGTGCCAGCTCACCTACAGGGACGTACGAGCAGTACTTC
>.|TRBJ2-7|.|TRBV19
CASSIYQGGREQYF
TGTGCCAGTAGTATTTATCAGGGCGGTCGCGAGCAGTACTTC
>.|TRBJ2-3|.|TRBV7-3
CASSLTPSVGTDTQYF
TGTGCCAGCAGCCTGACTCCCAGTGTAGGGACAGATACGCAGTATTTT
>once|TRBJ1-2|.|TRBV19
CASSTSGTTNYGYTF
TGTGCCAGTAGTACCTCCGGGACAACTAACTATGGCTACACCTTC
>.|TRBJ2-3|TRBD1|TRBV28
CASSNGGTGAEDTQYF
TGTGCCAGCAGCAACGGGGGGACAGGGGCCGAGGATACGCAGTATTTT
>.|TRBJ2-5|.|TRBV5-1
CASSEGQETQYF
TGCGCCAGCAGCGAAGGACAAGAGACCCAGTACTTC
>.|TRBJ2-7|.|TRBV14
CASRSWGEQYF
TGTGCCAGCAGGAGTTGGGGGGAGCAGTACTTC
>.|TRBJ2-5|.|TRBV2
CASSVGLGGPIVVGHHQETQYF
TGTGCCAGCAGTGTGGGGCTCGGGGGCCCAATTGTGGTCGGACACCACCAAGAGACCCAGTACTTC
>.|TRBJ2-7|TRBD2|TRBV27
CASRRGLASGSYEQYF
TGTGCCAGCAGGCGGGGACTAGCGTCGGGGTCCTACGAGCAGTACTTC
>few|TRBJ2-2|TRBD1|TRBV27
CASSPSNRGNTGELFF
TGTGCCAGCAGCCCCTCAAACAGGGGGAACACCGGGGAGCTGTTTTTT
>.|TRBJ2-5|.|TRBV5-6
CASSLEYGAQETQYF
TGTGCCAGCAGCTTGGAGTACGGGGCACAAGAGACCCAGTACTTC
>.|TRBJ2-1|TRBD2|TRBV11-3
CASSPKKTGGPHNEQFF
TGTGCCAGCAGCCCGAAGAAAACGGGGGGGCCTCACAATGAGCAGTTCTTC
>.|TRBJ2-7|TRBD1|TRBV3-1/TRBV3-2
CASSQVRNRGYEQYF
TGTGCCAGCAGCCAAGTTCGTAACAGGGGCTACGAGCAGTACTTC
>.|TRBJ2-3|.|TRBV6-2/TRBV6-3
CASSYDLLGHRTDTQYF
TGTGCCAGCAGTTACGATTTGTTGGGACACCGCACAGATACGCAGTATTTT